This entry lists 30 T cell receptor beta chains sequenced from one sample in a study of human T cells and chemical hapten exposure. TCRdb re-called the RACE reads with MiXCR, one entry per CDR3 protein. Among approximately 80,000 distinct CDR3 sequences listed, approximately 12% were seen once. Time point given: patch test 1, 2 weeks after DPC sensitization. Treatment meaning: therapeutic diphenylcyclopropenone sensitization with weekly scalp DPC. Specimen: whole blood, collected in connection with sensitization to the hapten diphenylcyclopropenone (DPC). These receptors were taken from a woman between 45 and 60 years old with alopecia areata. Some clones in this sample may be carry-over from other donors' samples.

This sequence joins TRBV29-1 and TRBJ2-7, with D unclear. CDR1 and CDR2 (germline): SQVTM, ANQGSEA. The CDR3 covers 14 residues. Trimming cost V 4 bases and J 8 bases, with 21 bases left between them. DNA of the CDR3: TGCAGCGTTGTTGAACTGGGTGAACCCCTGAAGCAGTACTTC. It encodes CSVVELGEPLKQYF.

This sequence joins TRBV7-2 and TRBJ2-5, with D perhaps matching TRBD1 or TRBD2 (5 bases each). The CDR3 loop spans 13 amino acids. Between the trimmed V and J ends, which lost 6 bases and 4 bases, there was a span of 12 bases. CDR1 is SGHTA and CDR2 is FQGNSA in the germline V gene. The DNA for the CDR3 is TGTGCCAGCAGTCGGGACCCGGGAGAGACCCAGTACTTC. This encodes CASSRDPGETQYF.

The chain joins TRBV29-1 to TRBJ1-2; TRBD1 agrees at 11 bases. J was trimmed by 3 bases and V by 7 bases; bases with no gene match: 4. Per the germline V gene, CDR1 is SQVTM and CDR2 is ANQGSEA. The length of the CDR3 is 13 residues. Here the CDR3 DNA reads TGCAGCGCTCCGGGACAGGGGGACTATGGCTACACCTTC. It is translated as CSAPGQGDYGYTF.

The rearrangement uses TRBV14 and TRBJ2-5, with D tentatively TRBD2 (5 bases). V lost 0 bases to trimming and J lost 2 bases, with 13 bases between them. The CDR3 spans 16 residues. Germline CDR1 reads SGHDN; CDR2 reads FVKESK. The chain's CDR3 is CASSQDRGSGQETQYF. The CDR3 nucleotides are TGTGCCAGCAGCCAAGATCGGGGATCCGGGCAAGAGACCCAGTACTTC.

This clonotype turned up a few times. The chain carries TRBV2 and TRBJ2-5; D may be TRBD1 or TRBD2 (6 bases each). Germline V gives CDR1 SNHLY, CDR2 FYNNEI. Trimming removed 4 bases from V and 4 bases from J, with 13 bases in between. CDR3 length equals 14 residues. CDR3 in DNA: TGTGCCAGCAGTGCTGTGGGGGGCCGAGAGACCCAGTACTTC. It translates to CASSAVGGRETQYF.

The sample holds many counts of this clonotype. V is TRBV7-2 and J is TRBJ1-6; D call uncertain. Looked up from germline, CDR1 is SGHTA and CDR2 is FQGNSA. The CDR3 loop spans 17 amino acids. V was shortened by 5 bases and J by 10 bases, with 24 bases between the two germline ends. The CDR3 DNA follows: TGTGCCAGCAGCCTAGACCCCTCCCGACCTTTGAGCTCACCCCTCCACTTT. Translating it yields CASSLDPSRPLSSPLHF.

This clonotype was seen ten or more times. The chain couples TRBV10-3 to TRBJ2-2; 10 nucleotides agree with TRBD1. The trim removed 6 bases at V and 5 bases at J, leaving 6 bases unmatched. The length of the CDR3 is 15 residues. Germline lookup yields CDR1 ENHRY and CDR2 SYGVKD. The CDR3 region has the DNA TGTGCCATCAGATCCGGGACAGGGGTGACCGGGGAGCTGTTTTTT. Protein: CAIRSGTGVTGELFF.

This clonotype was seen ten or more times. The chain is built from TRBV5-5 and TRBJ2-3; no definite D call. The CDR3 totals 12 residues. V was cut by 4 bases and J by 4 bases, with 7 bases left in between. Per the germline V gene, CDR1 is SGHKS and CDR2 is YYEKEE (reference sequence). CDR3 sequence: CASSPTPDTQYF. In DNA form, the CDR3 reads TGTGCCAGCAGCCCGACCCCAGATACGCAGTATTTT.

This clonotype has only a few counts. The chain has TRBV7-2 and TRBJ1-1; D not resolved. CDR1 and CDR2 from the germline V gene are SGHTA and FQGNSA. Trimming stripped 5 bases from V and 10 bases from J, with 11 bases between. CDR3 length: 11 amino acids. The CDR3 DNA is TGTGCCAGCAGCCCCTCTCAGGTAGCTTTCTTT. It codes for CASSPSQVAFF.

The rearrangement links TRBV6-1 to TRBJ2-5, with D uncertain. Deletions cut 8 bases from V and 5 bases from J, with 27 bases between. The germline V gene has CDR1 MNHNS and CDR2 SASEGT. CDR3 length: 17 residues. The CDR3 sequence is CASSASTQLYAHETQYF. CDR3 nucleotide sequence: TGTGCCAGCTCGGCGAGCACCCAGCTATATGCCCATGAGACCCAGTACTTC.

This clonotype has at least ten counts. The chain is built from TRBV6-2 or TRBV6-3 and TRBJ1-1; D unresolved. Trimming removed 6 bases at V and 7 bases at J, with 15 bases between. The CDR3 totals 13 residues. Germline CDR1 is MNHEY and CDR2 is SVGEGT. The CDR3 DNA is TGTGCCAGCAGCCCCCGGCAGAACGGTGAAGCTTTCTTT. Residues: CASSPRQNGEAFF.

In this sample, this clonotype turned up many times. The chain joins TRBV2 to TRBJ1-4; D not resolved. Deletions cut 7 bases from V and 3 bases from J, with 12 bases between. In germline, CDR1 is SNHLY, CDR2 FYNNEI. This CDR3 spans 14 amino acids. This CDR3 reads CASTLVRANEKLFF. The CDR3 DNA follows: TGTGCCAGCACCCTGGTCAGAGCTAATGAAAAACTGTTTTTT.

The sample holds many counts of this clonotype. The V call is TRBV7-9, the J call TRBJ2-3; D gene ambiguous. V was pared by 2 bases and J by 0 bases, with 9 bases between. This CDR3 comprises 15 residues. In germline, CDR1 is SEHNR, CDR2 FQNEAQ (reference sequence). CDR3 bases: TGTGCCAGCAGCTTAAGCTACTTGAGCACAGATACGCAGTATTTT. Its translation is CASSLSYLSTDTQYF. The full variable domain, its missing parts supplied by reference TRBV7-9 and TRBJ2-3, is DTGVSQNPRHKITKRGQNVTFRCDPISEHNRLYWYRQTLGQGPEFLTYFQNEAQLEKSRLLSDRFSAERPKGSFSTLEIQRTEQGDSAMYLCASSLSYLSTDTQYFGPGTRLTVL.

This clonotype turned up a few times. The chain recombines TRBV3-1 with TRBJ2-7, with D perhaps TRBD2 (6 bases). V gave up 4 bases and J gave up 4 bases, with 14 bases separating them. The V gene's germline CDR1 is LGHDT and CDR2 YNNKEL (reference sequence). The CDR3 is 14 residues long. The chain's CDR3 is CASSRGLRSYEQYF. CDR3 sequence (DNA): TGTGCCAGCAGCCGGGGACTTAGGTCGTACGAGCAGTACTTC.

This clonotype came up many times. V gene TRBV6-5 combines with J gene TRBJ1-6, with TRBD1 identical over 7 bases. The ends lost 6 bases at V and 4 bases at J; junction bases unmatched: 3. This CDR3 is built from 14 residues. The V gene's germline CDR1 is MNHEY and CDR2 SVGAGI. CDR3 loop: CASSLTGYNSPLHF. In DNA, the CDR3 is TGTGCCAGCAGCCTGACAGGGTATAATTCACCCCTCCACTTT.

This clonotype was seen a few times. V and J are TRBV28 and TRBJ2-1; D not resolved. CDR1 is MDHEN, CDR2 SYDVKM, per germline. Trimming removed 2 bases at V and 3 bases at J, with 5 bases between. CDR3 length: 13 amino acids. The DNA for the CDR3 is TGTGCCAGCAGTTTACTAATCTACAATGAGCAGTTCTTC. This translates into CASSLLIYNEQFF.

This clonotype has just a few counts. The genes are TRBV2 and TRBJ1-2; D gene uncertain. Germline loops: CDR1 SNHLY, CDR2 FYNNEI. V was clipped by 3 bases and J by 4 bases, with 6 bases between them. This CDR3 is built from 12 residues. The CDR3 nucleotides are TGTGCCAGCAGTGAGGACCGCTATGGCTACACCTTC. Protein product: CASSEDRYGYTF.

This clonotype has just a few counts. The chain carries TRBV5-1 and TRBJ1-2, with D unresolved. Germline V gives CDR1 SGHRS, CDR2 YFSETQ. CDR3 size: 13 residues. Trimming cost V 4 bases and J 3 bases, with 10 bases left between them. CDR3 in DNA: TGCGCCAGCAGCGAGGACGTTTACTATGGCTACACCTTC. Translating it yields CASSEDVYYGYTF. The entire variable domain, with the rest obtained from reference TRBV5-1 and TRBJ1-2, is as follows: KAGVTQTPRYLIKTRGQQVTLSCSPISGHRSVSWYQQTPGQGLQFLFEYFSETQRNKGNFPGRFSGRQFSNSRSEMNVSTLELGDSALYLCASSEDVYYGYTFGSGTRLTVV.

This clonotype was found many times. This sequence joins TRBV5-1 and TRBJ2-1; 14 nucleotides align to TRBD2. Per the germline V gene, CDR1 is SGHRS and CDR2 is YFSETQ. Trimming at V came to 4 bases and at J to 7 bases, leaving 7 bases not matched to a gene. The CDR3 totals 16 residues. DNA for the CDR3: TGCGCCAGCAGCCCGGGACTAGCGGGAGTGGTTAATGAGCAGTTCTTC. Protein: CASSPGLAGVVNEQFF.

The V and J genes are TRBV2 and TRBJ2-2; 9 bases match TRBD1. J lost 4 bases, V lost 7 bases, and 7 bases had no gene match. Germline-derived CDR1 and CDR2 are SNHLY and FYNNEI. The CDR3 totals 15 residues. The CDR3 spells CASKLGQGITGELFF. The CDR3 bases are TGTGCCAGCAAATTAGGACAGGGGATCACCGGGGAGCTGTTTTTT.

This clonotype was detected once. The chain couples TRBV27 to TRBJ1-1; D is unclear. V lost 11 bases and J 4 bases, leaving 8 bases between the germline ends. The CDR3 is 10 amino acids. Germline V gives CDR1 MNHEY, CDR2 SMNVEV (reference sequence). The CDR3 DNA follows: TGTGCCGCGGGATTCACTGAAGCTTTCTTT. Protein product: CAAGFTEAFF.

A few counts support this clonotype. The CDR3 sequence is CASKHAGGHEQYF. CDR3 DNA sequence: TGTGCCAGTAAGCACGCAGGGGGCCACGAGCAGTACTTC. This chain joins TRBV19 and TRBJ2-7; TRBD1 agrees at 8 bases. With 7 bases clipped from V and 5 bases from J, the junction kept 7 bases outside the gene matches. Looked up from germline, CDR1 is LNHDA and CDR2 is SQIVND (reference sequence). This CDR3 has 13 residues.

This clonotype is deemed medium-sized. V is TRBV18 and J is TRBJ2-7, with D perhaps matching TRBD1 (5 bases). Deletions cut 6 bases from V and 4 bases from J, with 10 bases between. This CDR3 contains 12 residues. Germline loops: CDR1 KGHSH, CDR2 LQKENI. The CDR3, as DNA: TGTGCCAGCTCTTCGACAGAGTACGAGCAGTACTTC. It yields the protein CASSSTEYEQYF.

The V gene is TRBV5-5, the J gene TRBJ1-1, with no clear D. Per the germline V gene, CDR1 is SGHKS and CDR2 is YYEKEE (reference sequence). The CDR3 sequence is 14 residues long. V gave up 1 base and J gave up 2 bases, with 9 bases separating them. Here the CDR3 DNA reads TGTGCCAGCAGCTTGTTTGGCGTCAACACTGAAGCTTTCTTT. Amino acids: CASSLFGVNTEAFF.

The sample holds a few counts of this clonotype. The V gene is TRBV28, the J gene TRBJ2-1; tentatively, D is TRBD1 or TRBD2 (7 bases each). V was shortened by 6 bases and J by 7 bases, with 22 bases between the two germline ends. CDR3 length: 16 residues. Germline CDR1 reads MDHEN; CDR2 reads SYDVKM. The CDR3 is CASSAMGQTSLNEQFF. CDR3 bases: TGTGCCAGCAGCGCTATGGGACAGACTAGCTTGAATGAGCAGTTCTTC.

This clonotype was detected only a few times. This chain connects TRBV3-1 to TRBJ1-3, with unresolved D. CDR1 and CDR2 from the germline V gene are LGHDT and YNNKEL (reference sequence). Deletions cut 2 bases from V and 5 bases from J, with 1 base between. This CDR3 contains 11 residues. Written as DNA, the CDR3 is TGTGCCAGCAGCCAAAGAAACACCATATATTTT. Protein sequence: CASSQRNTIYF.

This clonotype was recorded many times. This chain connects TRBV7-3 to TRBJ1-6, with D possibly matching TRBD1 (5 bases). CDR3 length equals 13 residues. The V end lost 8 bases, the J end lost 4 bases, and 9 bases lay between the germline ends. The germline CDR1 and CDR2 sequences are SGHTA and FQGTGA. Written as DNA, the CDR3 is TGTGCCAGCCGGGGGACGTATAATTCACCCCTCCACTTT. Amino acid sequence: CASRGTYNSPLHF.

This clonotype was found many times. The chain couples TRBV20-1 to TRBJ2-7; 10 nucleotides line up with TRBD2. V dropped 2 bases and J dropped 4; count of bases not matched to a gene: 5. The length of the CDR3 is 14 residues. Per the germline V gene, CDR1 is DFQATT and CDR2 is SNEGSKA (reference sequence). CDR3 loop: CSARSPSGRYEQYF. The DNA of the CDR3 is TGCAGTGCTAGAAGTCCTAGCGGGAGATACGAGCAGTACTTC.

Note on this clonotype: This may arise from a read error, as a much more abundant clone is one base away. The rearrangement links TRBV18 to TRBJ1-3; D is possibly TRBD1 (5 bases). The germline CDR1 and CDR2 sequences are KGHSH and LQKENI. The length of the CDR3 is 14 residues. CDR3: CASSGEISGNTINF. In nucleotides, the CDR3 is TGTGCCAGCTCGGGGGAAATCTCTGGAAACACCATAAATTTT.

This clonotype was counted at least ten times. This rearrangement joins TRBV7-2 to TRBJ2-5; tentative D call: TRBD1 (7 bases). V gave up 2 bases and J gave up 10 bases, with 44 bases separating them. Germline CDR1 SGHTA, CDR2 FQGNSA. This CDR3 comprises 23 residues. The CDR3 coding sequence is TGTGCCAGCAGCTTAATGATGACGCTTTTCACCAGGGGCGGGACAGATGAGAGAGAGGACCAGTACTTC. Translating gives CASSLMMTLFTRGGTDEREDQYF.